The T cell receptor (beta chain) described here comes from a study of tumor-infiltrating lymphocytes in primary liver carcinoma. Study outcomes and limitations: The bulk unsorted samples meant that CD4+ and CD8+ repertoires went uncompared. Pairs comparing tumor with adjacent tissue or blood overlapped less than pairs drawn from tumor regions.

The germline gives CDR1 SGHAT, CDR2 FQNNGV. The length of the CDR3 is 12 residues. V was shortened by 5 bases and J by 4 bases, with 8 bases between the two germline ends. They got blood RNA out of unsorted whole blood and also pulled out germline DNA. Four milliliters of peripheral blood were collected before surgery. This clonotype has at least ten counts. The antigen is not known. The conserved closing phenylalanine or tryptophan is absent in this CDR3, likely reflecting a read error. Researchers generated TCR beta cDNA from about 530 ng of total RNA, relying on a constant-region primer. Sequencing libraries for TCR beta derived from three nested multiplex PCR rounds that used slightly modified ARM-PCR. Researchers ran the first two PCR rounds for around 10 cycles each with TRBV1-TRBV30 forward primers and a C-beta reverse primer. One entry per CDR3 protein, called by TCRdb with MiXCR from the multiplex PCR reads. The repertoire holds 310,000 or so distinct CDR3 sequences, with 50% to 75% as singletons.

This sequence was found in a woman in her twenties or thirties with primary liver carcinoma and hepatitis B virus infection. J is TRBJ1-2 and V is TRBV11-2; D remains unclear. The sample consisted of peripheral blood. The CDR3 reads CASSEALYGYTL. CDR3 DNA sequence: TGTGCCAGCAGCGAAGCTCTCTATGGCTACACCCTC.